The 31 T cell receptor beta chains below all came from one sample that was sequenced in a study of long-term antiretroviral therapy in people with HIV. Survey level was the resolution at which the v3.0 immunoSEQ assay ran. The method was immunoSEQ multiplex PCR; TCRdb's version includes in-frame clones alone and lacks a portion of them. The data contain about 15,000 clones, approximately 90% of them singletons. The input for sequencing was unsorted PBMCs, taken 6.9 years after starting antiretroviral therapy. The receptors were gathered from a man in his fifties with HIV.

CDR3 DNA sequence: TGTGCCAGCAGCGCCGAAGGACAGATTGGCACAGATACGCAGTATTTT. Its translation is CASSAEGQIGTDTQYF. This chain joins TRBV7-2 and TRBJ2-3; the D gene is possibly TRBD1 (6 bases). This CDR3 is 16 amino acids long. Germline loops: CDR1 SGHTA, CDR2 FQGNSA. V shed 5 bases and J shed 1 base, with 16 bases lying between them.

As DNA, the CDR3 is TGCGCCAGCAGCTCGCGACTAGCGGGAGGCCTCAATGAGCAGTTCTTC. This codes for CASSSRLAGGLNEQFF. V and J are TRBV5-1 and TRBJ2-1, with 13 bases that match TRBD2. With 3 bases clipped from V and 6 bases from J, the junction kept 6 bases outside the gene matches. Per the germline V gene, CDR1 is SGHRS and CDR2 is YFSETQ. This CDR3 is 16 amino acids long.

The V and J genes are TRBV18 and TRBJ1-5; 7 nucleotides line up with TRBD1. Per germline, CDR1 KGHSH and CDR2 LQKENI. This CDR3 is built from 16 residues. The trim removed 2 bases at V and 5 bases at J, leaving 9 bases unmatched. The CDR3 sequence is CASSPTGEEGDQPQHF. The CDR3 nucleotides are TGTGCCAGCTCACCAACAGGGGAGGAGGGGGATCAGCCCCAGCATTTT.

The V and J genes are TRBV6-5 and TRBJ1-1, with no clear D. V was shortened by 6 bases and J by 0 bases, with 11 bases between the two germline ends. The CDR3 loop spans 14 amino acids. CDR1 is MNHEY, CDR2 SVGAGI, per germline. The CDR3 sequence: CASRYRMLNTEAFF. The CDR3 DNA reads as TGTGCCAGCAGATACAGAATGTTGAACACTGAAGCTTTCTTT.

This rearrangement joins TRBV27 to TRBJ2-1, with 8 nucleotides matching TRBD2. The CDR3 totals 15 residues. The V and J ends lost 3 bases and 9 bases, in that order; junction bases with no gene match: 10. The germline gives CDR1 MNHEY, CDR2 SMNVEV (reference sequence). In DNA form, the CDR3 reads TGTGCCAGCAGTTTGATTAGCGGGGCCTCGGGTGAGCAGTTCTTC. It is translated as CASSLISGASGEQFF.

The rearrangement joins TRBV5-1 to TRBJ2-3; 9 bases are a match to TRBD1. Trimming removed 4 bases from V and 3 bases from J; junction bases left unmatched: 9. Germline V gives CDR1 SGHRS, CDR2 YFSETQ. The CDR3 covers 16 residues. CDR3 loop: CASSAYRGLATDTQYF. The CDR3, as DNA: TGCGCCAGCAGCGCCTACAGGGGGCTAGCGACAGATACGCAGTATTTT.

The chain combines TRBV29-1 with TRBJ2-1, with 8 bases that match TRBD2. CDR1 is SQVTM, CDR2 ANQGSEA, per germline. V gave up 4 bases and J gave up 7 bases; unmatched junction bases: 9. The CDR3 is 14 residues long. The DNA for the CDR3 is TGCAGCGTTGGTCCAAGCGGGAGAAAGAATGAGCAGTTCTTC. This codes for CSVGPSGRKNEQFF.

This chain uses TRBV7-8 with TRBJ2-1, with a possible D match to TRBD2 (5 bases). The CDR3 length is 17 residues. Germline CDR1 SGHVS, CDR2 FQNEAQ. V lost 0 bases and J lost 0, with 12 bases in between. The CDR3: CASSLATSGSSYNEQFF. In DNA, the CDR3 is TGTGCCAGCAGCTTAGCAACGAGCGGAAGCTCCTACAATGAGCAGTTCTTC.

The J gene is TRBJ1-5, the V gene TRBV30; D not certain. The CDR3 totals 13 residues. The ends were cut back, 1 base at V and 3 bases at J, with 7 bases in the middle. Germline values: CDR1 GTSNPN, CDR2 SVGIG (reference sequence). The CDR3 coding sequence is TGTGCCTGGAGTGACACCTTCAATCAGCCCCAGCATTTT. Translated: CAWSDTFNQPQHF.

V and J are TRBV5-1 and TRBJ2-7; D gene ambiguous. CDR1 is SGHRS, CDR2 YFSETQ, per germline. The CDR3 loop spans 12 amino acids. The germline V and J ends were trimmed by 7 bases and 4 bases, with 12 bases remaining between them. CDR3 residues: CASSLGRYEQYF. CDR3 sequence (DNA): TGCGCCAGCTCCCTAGGACGTTACGAGCAGTACTTC.

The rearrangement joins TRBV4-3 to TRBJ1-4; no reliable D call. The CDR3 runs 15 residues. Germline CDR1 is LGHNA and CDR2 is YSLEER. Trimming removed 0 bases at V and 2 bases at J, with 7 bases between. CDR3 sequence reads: CASSQDRTTNEKLFF. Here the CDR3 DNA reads TGCGCCAGCAGCCAAGATCGGACCACTAATGAAAAACTGTTTTTT.

The CDR3 protein is CASRRELGTGGEQYF. CDR3 DNA sequence: TGTGCCAGCAGGCGCGAGTTAGGGACAGGTGGGGAGCAGTACTTC. The J gene is TRBJ2-7, the V gene TRBV5-4, with 8 bases identical to TRBD1. Germline assignment: CDR1 SGHNT and CDR2 YYREEE (reference sequence). The CDR3 runs to 15 residues. V trimming: 5 bases; J trimming: 7 bases; junction bases outside the gene matches: 14.

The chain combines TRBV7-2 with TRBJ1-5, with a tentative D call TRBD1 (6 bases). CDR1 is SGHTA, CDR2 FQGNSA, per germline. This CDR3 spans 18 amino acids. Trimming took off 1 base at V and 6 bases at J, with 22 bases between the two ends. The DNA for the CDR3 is TGTGCCAGCAGCTTAGGCCAAGGGGGTCAGCCGATGTCTCAGCCCCAGCATTTT. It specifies CASSLGQGGQPMSQPQHF.

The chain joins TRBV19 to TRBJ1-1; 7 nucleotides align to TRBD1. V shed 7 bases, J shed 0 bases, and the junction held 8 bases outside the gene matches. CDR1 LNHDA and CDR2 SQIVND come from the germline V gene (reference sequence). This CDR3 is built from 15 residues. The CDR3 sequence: CASMTGKWMNTEAFF. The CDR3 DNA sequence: TGTGCCAGTATGACAGGGAAGTGGATGAACACTGAAGCTTTCTTT.

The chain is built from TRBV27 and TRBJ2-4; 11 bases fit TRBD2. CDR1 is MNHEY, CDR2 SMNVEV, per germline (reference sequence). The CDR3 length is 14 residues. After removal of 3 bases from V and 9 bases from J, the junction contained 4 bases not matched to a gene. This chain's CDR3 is CASSFGTSGIIQYF. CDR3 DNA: TGTGCCAGCAGTTTCGGGACTAGCGGCATCATTCAGTACTTC.

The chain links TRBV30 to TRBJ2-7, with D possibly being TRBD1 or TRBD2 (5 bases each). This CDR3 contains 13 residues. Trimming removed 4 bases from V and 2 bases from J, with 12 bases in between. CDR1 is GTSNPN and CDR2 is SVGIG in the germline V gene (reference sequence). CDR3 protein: CAWTRGAAYEQYF. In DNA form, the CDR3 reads TGTGCCTGGACCCGAGGGGCAGCCTACGAGCAGTACTTC.

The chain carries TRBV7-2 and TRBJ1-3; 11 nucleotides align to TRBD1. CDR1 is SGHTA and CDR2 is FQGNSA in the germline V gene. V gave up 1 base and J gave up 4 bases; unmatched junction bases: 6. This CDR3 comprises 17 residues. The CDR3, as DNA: TGTGCCAGCAGCTTAGGGGGACAGGGGGTTATGGGAAACACCATATATTTT. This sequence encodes CASSLGGQGVMGNTIYF.

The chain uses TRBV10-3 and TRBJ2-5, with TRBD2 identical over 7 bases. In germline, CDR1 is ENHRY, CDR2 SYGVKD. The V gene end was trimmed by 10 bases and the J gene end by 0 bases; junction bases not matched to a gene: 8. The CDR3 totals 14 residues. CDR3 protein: CATKLAPNQETQYF. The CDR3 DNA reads TGTGCCACCAAACTAGCGCCAAACCAAGAGACCCAGTACTTC.

CDR3 in DNA: TGTGCCAGTAGTACACAGGGCTATGGCTACACCTTC. Its protein product is CASSTQGYGYTF. The chain uses TRBV19 and TRBJ1-2, with D possibly TRBD1 on 6 matching bases. This CDR3 has 12 residues. Trimming left V 4 bases short and J 4 bases short, with 7 bases between. In germline, CDR1 is LNHDA, CDR2 SQIVND (reference sequence).

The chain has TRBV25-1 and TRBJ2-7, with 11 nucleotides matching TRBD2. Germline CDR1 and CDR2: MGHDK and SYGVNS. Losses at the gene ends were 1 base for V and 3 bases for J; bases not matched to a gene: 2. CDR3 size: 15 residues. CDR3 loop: CASSESSGGYYEQYF. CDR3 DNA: TGTGCCAGCAGTGAATCTAGCGGGGGGTACTACGAGCAGTACTTC.

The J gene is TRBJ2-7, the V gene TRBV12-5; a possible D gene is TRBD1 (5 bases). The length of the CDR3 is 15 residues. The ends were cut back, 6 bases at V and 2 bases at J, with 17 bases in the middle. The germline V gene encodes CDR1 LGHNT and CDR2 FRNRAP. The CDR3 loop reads CASGPHRRTTYEQYF. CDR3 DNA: TGTGCTAGTGGCCCCCACAGGAGAACAACCTACGAGCAGTACTTC.

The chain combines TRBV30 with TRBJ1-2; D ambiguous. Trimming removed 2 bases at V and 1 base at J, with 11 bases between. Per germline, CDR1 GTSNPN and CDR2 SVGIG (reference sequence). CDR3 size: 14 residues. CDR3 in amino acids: CAWSWAALNYGYTF. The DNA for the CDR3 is TGTGCCTGGAGTTGGGCAGCGCTTAACTATGGCTACACCTTC. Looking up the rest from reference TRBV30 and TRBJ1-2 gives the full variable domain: SQTIHQWPATLVQPVGSPLSLECTVEGTSNPNLYWYRQAAGRGLQLLFYSVGIGQISSEVPQNLSASRPQDRQFILSSKKLLLSDSGFYLCAWSWAALNYGYTFGSGTRLTVV.

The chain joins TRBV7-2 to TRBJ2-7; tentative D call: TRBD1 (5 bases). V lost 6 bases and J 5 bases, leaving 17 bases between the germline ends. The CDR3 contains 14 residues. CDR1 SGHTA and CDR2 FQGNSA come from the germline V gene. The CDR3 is CASRSRVQSHEQYF. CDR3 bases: TGTGCCAGCAGATCCAGGGTTCAATCCCACGAGCAGTACTTC.

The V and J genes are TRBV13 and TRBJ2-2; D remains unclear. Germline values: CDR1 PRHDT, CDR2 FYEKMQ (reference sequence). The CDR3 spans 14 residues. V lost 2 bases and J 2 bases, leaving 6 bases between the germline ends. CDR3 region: CASSLQRNTGELFF. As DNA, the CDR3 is TGTGCCAGCAGCTTACAGCGAAACACCGGGGAGCTGTTTTTT.

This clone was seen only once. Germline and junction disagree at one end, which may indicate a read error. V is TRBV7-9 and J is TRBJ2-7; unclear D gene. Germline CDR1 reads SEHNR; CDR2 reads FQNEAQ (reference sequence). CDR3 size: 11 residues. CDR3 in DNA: TGTGCCAGCAGCTTAACGAATAGCTTGGATTTC. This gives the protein CASSLTNSLDF.

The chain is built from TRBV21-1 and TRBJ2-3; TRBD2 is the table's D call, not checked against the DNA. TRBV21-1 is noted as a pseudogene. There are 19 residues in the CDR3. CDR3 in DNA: TGTGCCAGCAGCAAGGGACTAGCGGGAGTAATTGCCTGGTCAGATACGCAGTATTTT. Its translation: CASSKGLAGVIAWSDTQYF.

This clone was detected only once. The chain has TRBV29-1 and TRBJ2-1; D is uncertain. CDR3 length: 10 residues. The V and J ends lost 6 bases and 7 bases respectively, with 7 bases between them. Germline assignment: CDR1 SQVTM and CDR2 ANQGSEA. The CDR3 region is CSVRSNEQFF. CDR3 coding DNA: TGCAGCGTCAGGTCGAATGAGCAGTTCTTC.

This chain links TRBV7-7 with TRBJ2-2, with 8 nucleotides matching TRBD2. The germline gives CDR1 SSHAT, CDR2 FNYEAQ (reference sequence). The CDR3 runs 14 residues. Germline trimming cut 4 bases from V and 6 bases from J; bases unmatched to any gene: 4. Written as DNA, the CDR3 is TGTGCCAGCAGCTCAGGGACTAGTGCCGGGGAGCTGTTTTTT. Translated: CASSSGTSAGELFF.

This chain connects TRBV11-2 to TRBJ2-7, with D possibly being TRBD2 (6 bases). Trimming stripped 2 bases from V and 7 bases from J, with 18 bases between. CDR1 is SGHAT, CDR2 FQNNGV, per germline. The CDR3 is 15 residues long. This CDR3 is CASSLRREDSFEQYF. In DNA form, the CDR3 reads TGTGCCAGCAGCTTACGGCGGGAAGACTCTTTTGAGCAGTACTTC.

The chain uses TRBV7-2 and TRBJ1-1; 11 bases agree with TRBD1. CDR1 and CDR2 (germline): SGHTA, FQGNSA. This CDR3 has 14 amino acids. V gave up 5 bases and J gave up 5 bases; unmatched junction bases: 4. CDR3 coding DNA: TGTGCCAGCAGCAAGGGACAGGGGGATACTGAAGCTTTCTTT. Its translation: CASSKGQGDTEAFF.

In nucleotides, the CDR3 is TGCAGCGTCCGGGACAGGGGATCCGGGGCCAACGTCCTGACTTTC. It yields the protein CSVRDRGSGANVLTF. The V gene is TRBV29-1, the J gene TRBJ2-6; 10 nucleotides match TRBD1. The germline V gene encodes CDR1 SQVTM and CDR2 ANQGSEA. The CDR3 contains 15 residues. V lost 6 bases and J lost 4; bases outside the gene matches: 6. Full variable domain (missing parts from reference TRBV29-1 and TRBJ2-6): SAVISQKPSRDICQRGTSLTIQCQVDSQVTMMFWYRQQPGQSLTLIATANQGSEATYESGFVIDKFPISRPNLTFSTLTVSNMSPEDSSIYLCSVRDRGSGANVLTFGAGSRLTVL.